This TCR beta chain was observed in a study of T cell responses to AZD1222 COVID-19 vaccine. Notes on the study in general: Clonal diversity was possibly underestimated; the donors were predominantly white British and more often female.

Data came from immunoSEQ multiplex PCR; TCRdb stores just in-frame clones and leaves some out. The repertoire holds around 87,000 clones, with 80% to 90% as singletons. With 1 base removed from V and 1 base from J, the gap between germline ends came to 11 bases. The CDR3 loop spans 15 amino acids. In germline, CDR1 is SGHTA, CDR2 FQGNSA. About this clone: Its specificity is unknown.

The receptor's source is an adult who received the AZD1222 COVID-19 vaccine. Sequenced here: peripheral blood, sampled 28 days after the second AZD1222 dose. The V call is TRBV7-2, the J call TRBJ2-7; D uncertain. CDR3 DNA sequence: TGTGCCAGCAGCTTAGACGGGTCCCTATCCTACGAGCAGTACTTC. It specifies CASSLDGSLSYEQYF.